This T cell receptor (beta chain) is drawn from a study of PD-L1 blockade in urothelial cancer. Study-wide context: Every 3 weeks, patients received intravenous atezolizumab 1,200 mg, beginning 2014. Patients arrived having already received 0 to 3 prior chemotherapy regimens.

The data were produced by immunoSEQ multiplex PCR, yet TCRdb's version contains in-frame clones alone and is incomplete. Here the sample spans tens of thousands of clones, around 82% being singletons. The time point was: pretreatment peripheral blood. Study results and limitations: Enhanced expansion of tumor-associated blood clones at 3 weeks characterized durable-benefit patients.

V was trimmed by 2 bases and J by 2 bases, leaving 21 bases between them. The CDR3 has 17 amino acids. CDR1 GTSNPN and CDR2 SVGIG come from the germline V gene (reference sequence). A remark on this clone: What it recognizes is unknown.

The V gene is TRBV30, the J gene TRBJ1-1, with D maybe TRBD1 (5 bases). The sequence was obtained from a man in his fifties or sixties with urothelial cancer. The material was PBMCs, obtained around atezolizumab (anti-PD-L1) treatment. CDR3 region: CAWSSKPPQGLNTEAFF. CDR3 bases: TGTGCCTGGAGTTCAAAGCCCCCCCAGGGCTTAAACACTGAAGCTTTCTTT.